The present T cell receptor beta chain was sequenced within a study of vaccination effects on CD4 cells after COVID-19. Repertoires were generated with immunoSEQ multiplex PCR, while TCRdb's copy carries only in-frame clones and drops some. The table shows 70,000 or so clones, with about 79% occurring only once. The study's findings and limits: Late after vaccination, infection- and vaccine-induced clones showed marked clonal contraction. Few convalescent patients were included, and no early post-infection timepoints were sampled.

As regards this clone: The antigen is not known.

CDR3 size: 13 residues. Deletions cut 4 bases from V and 2 bases from J, with 8 bases between. Germline values: CDR1 SNHLY, CDR2 FYNNEI. Antigen-specific CD4+ T cells expanded by the ViraFEST assay with viral peptide pools were then sequenced. Culture lasted about nine days before CD4+ T cell isolation. Testing of the vaccine recipients showed negative nucleocapsid antibodies and no prior SARS-CoV-2 infection. In culture with approximately 9.5 IU/ml IL-2 and around 10 ug/ml peptides, PBMC were grown at a few million per well. IL-2 medium supplanted half the medium on days 3 and 7. This receptor was taken from a human donor who received a COVID-19 vaccine. The chain couples TRBV2 to TRBJ2-5; D possibly corresponds to TRBD2 (5 bases). The sample consisted of CD4+ T cells from PBMCs cultured with SARS-CoV-2 spike peptides, taken before COVID-19 vaccination. CDR3 region: CASSGEQQETQYF. The CDR3 DNA follows: TGTGCCAGCAGTGGGGAGCAACAAGAGACCCAGTACTTC.